The T cell receptor (beta chain) described here comes from a study of T cells in localized non-small cell lung cancer. A remark on this clone: Its antigen is as yet unknown.

This table comes from immunoSEQ multiplex PCR, and its TCRdb copy is limited to in-frame clones, with some not included. The sample lists some 28,000 clones; roughly 87% were seen once. V gave up 5 bases and J gave up 1 base, with 15 bases separating them. Germline V CDR1 and CDR2: SNHLY, FYNNEI. The CDR3 has 16 amino acids. Findings and caveats of the study: Longer overall survival was seen with higher T cell density measured in blood. Measurement of T cell clonality placed uninvolved adjacent lung highest, above the level in tumor. As only one tumor region underwent sequencing, heterogeneity remains possible. Adjacent lung held a median roughly 54 of the top 100 tumor clones.

Source: peripheral blood, taken before any cancer treatment. The sequence came from a male donor aged 60 or older with stage I lung adenocarcinoma. The genes are TRBV2 and TRBJ1-5, with TRBD1 as a possible D gene (5 bases). CDR3 residues: CASSPFLSGSNQPQHF. The CDR3 DNA reads as TGTGCCAGCAGTCCGTTCCTCTCAGGGAGCAATCAGCCCCAGCATTTT.